Listed here are 18 T cell receptor beta chains from one sample, sequenced in a study of STAT5B mutations in CD4+ large granular lymphocyte leukemia. The protocol was immunoSEQ multiplex PCR, while the TCRdb copy is restricted to in-frame clones and leaves out a portion. The sample holds fewer than 50,000 clones, around 82% seen once. The source material was CD4+ T cells from blood buffy coats. The receptors were gathered from a human donor in good health.

This chain connects TRBV5-1 to TRBJ1-3; the D gene is possibly TRBD1 (6 bases). The CDR3 covers 16 residues. V lost 0 bases, J lost 0 bases, and 10 bases lay in between. The germline CDR1 and CDR2 sequences are SGHRS and YFSETQ. The CDR3 region has the DNA TGCGCCAGCAGCTTGGGACAGGCGGCCTCTGGAAACACCATATATTTT. Protein sequence: CASSLGQAASGNTIYF.

The rearrangement links TRBV5-5 to TRBJ2-7; 7 bases agree with TRBD1. The V and J ends lost 1 base and 4 bases, in that order; junction bases with no gene match: 8. The CDR3 totals 15 residues. Germline V gene data show CDR1 as SGHKS and CDR2 as YYEKEE (reference sequence). In DNA, the CDR3 is TGTGCCAGCAGCTTGTTCGCGGCAGGGGGTTACGAGCAGTACTTC. This translates into CASSLFAAGGYEQYF.

The chain employs TRBV6-1 and TRBJ1-3; D gene uncertain. Germline CDR1 is MNHNS and CDR2 is SASEGT. The V end was cut by 6 bases, the J end by 7 bases, with 7 bases between. The CDR3 is made up of 11 amino acids. CDR3 coding DNA: TGTGCCAGCAGAACCAGTAACACCATATATTTT. Translating it yields CASRTSNTIYF.

The chain joins TRBV4-2 to TRBJ2-1; 7 nucleotides match TRBD2. From germline, CDR1 is LGHNA and CDR2 YNFKEQ. The V segment lost 0 bases and the J segment 13 bases; nucleotides outside the gene matches: 6. The CDR3 is 13 amino acids. CDR3 region: CASSQDRGDTQFF. In DNA form, the CDR3 reads TGTGCCAGCAGCCAAGATCGGGGGGATACTCAGTTCTTC.

The chain couples TRBV29-1 to TRBJ1-1; perhaps TRBD1 as D (5 bases). The CDR3 spans 13 residues. The V and J ends lost 4 bases and 2 bases respectively, with 11 bases between them. Germline CDR1 SQVTM, CDR2 ANQGSEA. CDR3 nucleotides: TGCAGCGTTGTGCAGGGCTTCAACACTGAAGCTTTCTTT. Translating it yields CSVVQGFNTEAFF.

The rearrangement links TRBV5-6 to TRBJ1-1; D unresolved. CDR1 is SGHDT, CDR2 YYEEEE, per germline. This CDR3 spans 15 amino acids. Deletions cut 0 bases from V and 4 bases from J, with 13 bases between. The CDR3 is CASSLVSGWSTEAFF. The CDR3 DNA sequence: TGTGCCAGCAGCTTGGTATCGGGGTGGTCCACTGAAGCTTTCTTT.

This clone showed up just a few times. The V and J genes are TRBV21-1 and TRBJ1-2; the table's D call, TRBD1, was not checked against the DNA. TRBV21-1 is termed a pseudogene. The CDR3 is 14 amino acids. The CDR3 bases are TGTGCCAGCAGCAAAGCCCAGGGGAACTATGGCTACACCTTC. Translated, it gives CASSKAQGNYGYTF.

This rearrangement joins TRBV11-2 to TRBJ2-1, with 8 bases that match TRBD2. This CDR3 spans 18 amino acids. Germline CDR1 is SGHAT and CDR2 is FQNNGV. V trimming: 2 bases; J trimming: 5 bases; junction bases outside the gene matches: 14. CDR3 bases: TGTGCCAGCAGCTTAAGGCGGGAACAGCGGGAGTTGGACAATGAGCAGTTCTTC. Amino acid sequence: CASSLRREQRELDNEQFF.

This clone was counted a few times. V and J are TRBV5-1 and TRBJ2-3, with 7 positions matching TRBD1. CDR1 SGHRS and CDR2 YFSETQ come from the germline V gene. J was trimmed by 5 bases and V by 3 bases; bases with no gene match: 0. CDR3 size: 12 residues. Here the CDR3 reads CASSSGGDTQYF. The CDR3, as DNA: TGCGCCAGCAGCTCAGGGGGAGATACGCAGTATTTT.

The chain couples TRBV20-1 to TRBJ1-1, with D possibly matching TRBD1 (5 bases). The CDR3 totals 11 residues. V was pared by 3 bases and J by 10 bases, with 12 bases between. Germline V lookup: CDR1 DFQATT, CDR2 SNEGSKA (reference sequence). CDR3 protein: CSASWGIGAFF. The CDR3, as DNA: TGCAGTGCTAGTTGGGGGATTGGAGCTTTCTTT.

The J gene is TRBJ2-2, the V gene TRBV7-9; the D gene is possibly TRBD2 (5 bases). This CDR3 region has 13 residues. Germline CDR1 reads SEHNR; CDR2 reads FQNEAQ (reference sequence). V gave up 5 bases and J gave up 8 bases, with 12 bases separating them. The CDR3 is CASSPLRGGELFF. CDR3 sequence (DNA): TGTGCCAGCAGCCCCCTTAGAGGGGGGGAGCTGTTTTTT. Full variable domain (rest looked up from reference TRBV7-9 and TRBJ2-2): DTGVSQNPRHKITKRGQNVTFRCDPISEHNRLYWYRQTLGQGPEFLTYFQNEAQLEKSRLLSDRFSAERPKGSFSTLEIQRTEQGDSAMYLCASSPLRGGELFFGEGSRLTVL.

V gene TRBV5-3 combines with J gene TRBJ2-1; D remains ambiguous. TRBV5-3 is known as an ORF, though its function is uncertain. Trimming removed 7 bases at V and 8 bases at J, with 13 bases between. The CDR3 runs to 12 residues. The CDR3, as DNA: TGTGCCAGACAACGGTACGCGTATGAGCAGTTCTTC. This encodes CARQRYAYEQFF.

The chain has TRBV7-3 and TRBJ1-1; 7 bases are shared with TRBD1. The CDR3 is 14 residues long. Germline V gene sequence: CDR1 SGHTA, CDR2 FQGTGA. With 3 bases clipped from V and 4 bases from J, the junction kept 5 bases outside the gene matches. CDR3 sequence: CASSLGQWSTEAFF. DNA of the CDR3: TGTGCCAGCAGCTTGGGACAGTGGTCCACTGAAGCTTTCTTT.

The count of this clone is one. This rearrangement joins TRBV5-1 to TRBJ1-3; no definite D call. The length of the CDR3 is 14 residues. The ends were cut back, 2 bases at V and 2 bases at J, with 8 bases in the middle. Germline lookup yields CDR1 SGHRS and CDR2 YFSETQ. Here the CDR3 DNA reads TGCGCCAGCAGCTTCGGCATTACTGGAAACACCATATATTTT. Protein sequence: CASSFGITGNTIYF.

The V call is TRBV18, the J call TRBJ2-7; no clear D gene. The V and J ends lost 0 bases and 0 bases respectively, with 15 bases between them. There are 17 residues in the CDR3. The germline V gene encodes CDR1 KGHSH and CDR2 LQKENI. The CDR3 DNA follows: TGTGCCAGCTCACCACCATTTCGGGTCGATAGCTCCTACGAGCAGTACTTC. It translates to CASSPPFRVDSSYEQYF.

This chain connects TRBV6-5 to TRBJ2-2; 9 nucleotides match TRBD1. CDR1 and CDR2 (germline): MNHEY, SVGAGI. The length of the CDR3 is 15 residues. The ends lost 5 bases at V and 6 bases at J; junction bases unmatched: 7. The CDR3 DNA reads TGTGCCAGCAGTAGGACAGGGGCGAGTTCCGGGGAGCTGTTTTTT. It codes for CASSRTGASSGELFF.

The chain recombines TRBV2 with TRBJ1-4; D might be TRBD1 (6 bases). Trimming removed 6 bases at V and 8 bases at J, with 13 bases between. This CDR3 is built from 13 residues. Per germline, CDR1 SNHLY and CDR2 FYNNEI. The CDR3 DNA sequence: TGTGCCAGCAGGGGGCAGGGGTACGAAAAACTGTTTTTT. Translating it yields CASRGQGYEKLFF.

The chain has TRBV7-3 and TRBJ2-1; TRBD2 agrees at 8 bases. CDR3 length: 13 residues. Germline trimming cut 4 bases from V and 10 bases from J; bases unmatched to any gene: 6. Germline V CDR1 and CDR2: SGHTA, FQGTGA. The CDR3 bases are TGTGCCAGCAGCTCCACCACTAGCGGAGAGCAGTTCTTC. Translating gives CASSSTTSGEQFF.